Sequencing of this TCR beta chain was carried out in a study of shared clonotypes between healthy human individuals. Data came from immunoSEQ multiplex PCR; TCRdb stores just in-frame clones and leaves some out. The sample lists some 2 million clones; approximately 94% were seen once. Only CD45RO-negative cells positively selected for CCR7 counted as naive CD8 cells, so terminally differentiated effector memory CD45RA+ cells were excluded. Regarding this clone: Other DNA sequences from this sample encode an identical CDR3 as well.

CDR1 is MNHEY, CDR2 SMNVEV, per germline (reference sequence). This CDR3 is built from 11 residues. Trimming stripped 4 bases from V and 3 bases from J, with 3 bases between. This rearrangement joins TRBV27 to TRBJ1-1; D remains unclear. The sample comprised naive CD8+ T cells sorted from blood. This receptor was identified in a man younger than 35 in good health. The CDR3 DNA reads TGTGCCAGCAGTTCAGACACTGAAGCTTTCTTT. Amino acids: CASSSDTEAFF.